The clone carrying this T cell receptor beta chain came up a few times. Its specificity is unknown. This entry belongs to a study of T cells in Graves' hyperthyroidism and ophthalmopathy. General study points: Ophthalmopathy got predicted by the model a median approximately 6.3 months before its onset. Also found in blood were most expanded thyroid clonotypes above 0.001.

There were TCR beta CDR3 regions amplified from RNA transcripts. Using the HTBI primer set, a first-round RT-PCR was run on the TCR CDR3. TCRdb processed the multiplex PCR reads anew with MiXCR; each CDR3 protein has one entry. The profile shows 800,000 or so distinct CDR3 sequences, 38% of them singletons. The germline V and J ends were trimmed by 1 base and 3 bases, with 12 bases remaining between them. The CDR3 has 16 amino acids. In germline, CDR1 is MGHRA, CDR2 YSYEKL. Each patient was aged 18 to 65 and had newly diagnosed hyperthyroidism of under 2 months' duration. From more than 9.5 ml of fresh peripheral blood, PBMCs were isolated.

Sequenced material: blood. The rearrangement uses TRBV4-1 and TRBJ2-2; TRBD2 might be the D (6 bases). This sequence was found in a man in his late teens or twenties with Graves' hyperthyroidism. The CDR3 DNA is TGCGCCAGCAGCCAAGCGGGGGAGGCGTACACCGGGGAGCTGTTTTTT. The encoded protein is CASSQAGEAYTGELFF.